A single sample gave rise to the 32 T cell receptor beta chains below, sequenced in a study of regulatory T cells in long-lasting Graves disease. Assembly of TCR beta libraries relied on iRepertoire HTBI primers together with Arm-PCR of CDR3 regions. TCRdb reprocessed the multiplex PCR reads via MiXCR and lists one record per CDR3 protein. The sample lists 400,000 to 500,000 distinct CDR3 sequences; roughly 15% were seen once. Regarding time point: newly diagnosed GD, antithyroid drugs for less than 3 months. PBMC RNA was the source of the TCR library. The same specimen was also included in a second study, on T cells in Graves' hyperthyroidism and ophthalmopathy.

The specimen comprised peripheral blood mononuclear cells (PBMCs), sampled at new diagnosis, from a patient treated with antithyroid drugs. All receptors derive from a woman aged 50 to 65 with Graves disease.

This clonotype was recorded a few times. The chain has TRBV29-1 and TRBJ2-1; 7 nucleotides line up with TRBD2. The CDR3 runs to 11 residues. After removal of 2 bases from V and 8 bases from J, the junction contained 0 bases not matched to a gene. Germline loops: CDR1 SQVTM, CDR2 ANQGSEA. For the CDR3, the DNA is TGCAGCGTTGAACGGGGGGATGAGCAGTTCTTC. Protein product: CSVERGDEQFF.

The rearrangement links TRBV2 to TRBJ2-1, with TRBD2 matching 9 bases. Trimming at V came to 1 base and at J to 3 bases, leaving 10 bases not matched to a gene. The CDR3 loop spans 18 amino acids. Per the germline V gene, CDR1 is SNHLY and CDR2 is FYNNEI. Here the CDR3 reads CASSEGAVAGADYNEQFF. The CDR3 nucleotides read TGTGCCAGCAGTGAAGGGGCGGTAGCGGGAGCGGACTACAATGAGCAGTTCTTC.

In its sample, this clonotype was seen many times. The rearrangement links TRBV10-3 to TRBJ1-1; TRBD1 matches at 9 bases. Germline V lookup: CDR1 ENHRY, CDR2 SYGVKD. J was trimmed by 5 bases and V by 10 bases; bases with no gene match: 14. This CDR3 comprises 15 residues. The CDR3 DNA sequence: TGTGCCACGAGGGGCGGGGACAGGGTAAGGACTGAAGCTTTCTTT. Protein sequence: CATRGGDRVRTEAFF.

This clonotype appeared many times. DNA for the CDR3: TGTGCCAGCAGTCAGCATACAGGGAACTACGAGCAGTACTTC. Its protein is CASSQHTGNYEQYF. This chain connects TRBV27 to TRBJ2-7; maybe TRBD1 (6 bases). Germline V gives CDR1 MNHEY, CDR2 SMNVEV (reference sequence). The CDR3 length is 14 residues. Between the trimmed V and J ends, which lost 5 bases and 3 bases, there was a span of 14 bases.

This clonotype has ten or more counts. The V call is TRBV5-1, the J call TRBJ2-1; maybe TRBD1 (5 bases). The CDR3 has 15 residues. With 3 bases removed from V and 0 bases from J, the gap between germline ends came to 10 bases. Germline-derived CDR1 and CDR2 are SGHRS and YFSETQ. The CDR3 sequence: CASSSRDSSYNEQFF. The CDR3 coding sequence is TGCGCCAGCAGCTCTCGCGACAGCTCCTACAATGAGCAGTTCTTC.

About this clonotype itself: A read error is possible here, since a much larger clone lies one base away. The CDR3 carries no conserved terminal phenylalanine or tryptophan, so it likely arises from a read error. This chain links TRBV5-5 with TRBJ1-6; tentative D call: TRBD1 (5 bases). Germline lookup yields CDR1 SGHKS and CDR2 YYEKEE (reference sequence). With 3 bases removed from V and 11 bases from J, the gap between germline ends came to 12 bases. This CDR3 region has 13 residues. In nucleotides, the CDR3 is TGTGCCAGCAGCTCCGGGACTCACACACCCCTCCACCTT. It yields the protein CASSSGTHTPLHL.

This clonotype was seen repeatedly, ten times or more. CDR3 DNA: TGTGCCAGCAGCCAATTGCCTAGCGGGCAAGAGACCCAGTACTTC. Residues: CASSQLPSGQETQYF. The genes are TRBV3-1 and TRBJ2-5; TRBD2 matches 8 bases. Germline assignment: CDR1 LGHDT and CDR2 YNNKEL (reference sequence). This CDR3 is 15 amino acids long. J lost 2 bases, V lost 2 bases, and 4 bases had no gene match.

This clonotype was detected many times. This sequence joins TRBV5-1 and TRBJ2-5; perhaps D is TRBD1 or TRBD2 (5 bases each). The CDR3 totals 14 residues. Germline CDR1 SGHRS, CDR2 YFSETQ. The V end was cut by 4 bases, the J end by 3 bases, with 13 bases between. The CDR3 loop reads CASSPGTYKETQYF. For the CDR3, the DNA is TGCGCCAGCAGCCCAGGGACGTACAAAGAGACCCAGTACTTC.

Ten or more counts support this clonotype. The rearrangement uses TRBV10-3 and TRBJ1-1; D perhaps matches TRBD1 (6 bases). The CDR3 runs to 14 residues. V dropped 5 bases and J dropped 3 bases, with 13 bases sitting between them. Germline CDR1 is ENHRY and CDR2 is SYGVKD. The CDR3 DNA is TGTGCCATCAGTCCAACTACAGGGTACACTGAAGCTTTCTTT. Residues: CAISPTTGYTEAFF.

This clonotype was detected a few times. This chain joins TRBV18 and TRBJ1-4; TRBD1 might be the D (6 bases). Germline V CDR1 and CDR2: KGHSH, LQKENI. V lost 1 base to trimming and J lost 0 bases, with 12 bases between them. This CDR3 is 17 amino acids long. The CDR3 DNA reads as TGTGCCAGCTCACCACTGGACAGCGGTGCAACTAATGAAAAACTGTTTTTT. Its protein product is CASSPLDSGATNEKLFF.

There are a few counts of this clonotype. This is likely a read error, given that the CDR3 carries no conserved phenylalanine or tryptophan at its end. CDR3 sequence reads: CASSPQTSSDTGELFS. DNA for the CDR3: TGTGCCAGCAGCCCCCAGACTAGCAGTGACACCGGGGAGCTGTTTTCT. The genes are TRBV7-3 and TRBJ2-2; TRBD2 matches at 7 bases. The germline gives CDR1 SGHTA, CDR2 FQGTGA. The CDR3 is 16 residues long. The trim removed 5 bases at V and 3 bases at J, leaving 9 bases unmatched.

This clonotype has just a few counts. For the CDR3, the DNA is TGTGCCAGCAGCGTAGGCATATTTTCCACAGGGAACAATGAGCAGTTCTTC. It yields the protein CASSVGIFSTGNNEQFF. The chain employs TRBV9 and TRBJ2-1, with D possibly being TRBD1 (6 bases). CDR1 and CDR2 (germline): SGDLS, YYNGEE. The CDR3 loop spans 17 amino acids. With 0 bases removed from V and 5 bases from J, the gap between germline ends came to 18 bases.

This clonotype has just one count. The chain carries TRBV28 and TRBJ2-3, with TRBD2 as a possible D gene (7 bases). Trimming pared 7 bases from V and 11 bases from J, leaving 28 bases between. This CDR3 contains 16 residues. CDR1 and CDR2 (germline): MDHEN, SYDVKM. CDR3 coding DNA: TGTGCCAGCAACAAAAAATATGCGGGGCGGGGGCAGGGGCAGTATTTT. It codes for CASNKKYAGRGQGQYF. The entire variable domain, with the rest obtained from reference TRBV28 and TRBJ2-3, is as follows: DVKVTQSSRYLVKRTGEKVFLECVQDMDHENMFWYRQDPGLGLRLIYFSYDVKMKEKGDIPEGYSVSREKKERFSLILESASTNQTSMYLCASNKKYAGRGQGQYFGPGTRLTVL.

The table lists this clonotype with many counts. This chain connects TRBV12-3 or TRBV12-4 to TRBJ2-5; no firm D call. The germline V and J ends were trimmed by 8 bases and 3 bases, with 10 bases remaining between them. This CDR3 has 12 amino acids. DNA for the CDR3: TGTGCCAGCGGCTCCGCGAAAGAGACCCAGTACTTC. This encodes CASGSAKETQYF.

CDR3 sequence: CASSFPGQEYEQYF. The DNA of the CDR3 is TGTGCCAGCAGTTTCCCGGGACAGGAGTACGAGCAGTACTTC. J is TRBJ2-7 and V is TRBV28, with 8 bases lining up with TRBD1. CDR1 is MDHEN, CDR2 SYDVKM, per germline. The CDR3 is 14 residues long. Trimming at V came to 3 bases and at J to 4 bases, leaving 5 bases not matched to a gene.

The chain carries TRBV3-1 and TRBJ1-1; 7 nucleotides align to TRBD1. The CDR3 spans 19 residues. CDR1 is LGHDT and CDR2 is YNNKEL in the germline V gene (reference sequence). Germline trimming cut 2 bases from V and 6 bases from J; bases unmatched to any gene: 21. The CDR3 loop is CASSQFPLKPDRVNPEAFF. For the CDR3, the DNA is TGTGCCAGCAGCCAATTTCCCCTGAAACCTGACAGGGTAAATCCTGAAGCTTTCTTT. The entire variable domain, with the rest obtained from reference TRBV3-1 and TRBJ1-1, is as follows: DTAVSQTPKYLVTQMGNDKSIKCEQNLGHDTMYWYKQDSKKFLKIMFSYNNKELIINETVPNRFSPKSPDKAHLNLHINSLELGDSAVYFCASSQFPLKPDRVNPEAFFGQGTRLTVV.

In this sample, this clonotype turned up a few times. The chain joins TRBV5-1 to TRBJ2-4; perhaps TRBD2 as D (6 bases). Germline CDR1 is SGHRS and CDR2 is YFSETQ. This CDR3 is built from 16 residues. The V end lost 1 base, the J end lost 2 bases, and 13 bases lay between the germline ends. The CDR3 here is CASSLLAGTSKNIQYF. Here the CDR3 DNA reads TGCGCCAGCAGCTTGCTGGCAGGGACTTCCAAAAACATTCAGTACTTC.

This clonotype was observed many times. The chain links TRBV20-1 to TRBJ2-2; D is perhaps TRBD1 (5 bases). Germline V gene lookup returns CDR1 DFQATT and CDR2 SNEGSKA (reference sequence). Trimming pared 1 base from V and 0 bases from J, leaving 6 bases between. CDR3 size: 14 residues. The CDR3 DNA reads TGCAGTGCTAGAGGGACAACGAACACCGGGGAGCTGTTTTTT. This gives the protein CSARGTTNTGELFF.

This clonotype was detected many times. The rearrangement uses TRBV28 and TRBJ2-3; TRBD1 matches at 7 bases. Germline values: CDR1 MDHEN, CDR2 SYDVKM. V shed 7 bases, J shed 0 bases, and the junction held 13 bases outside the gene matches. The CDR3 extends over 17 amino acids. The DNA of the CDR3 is TGTGCCAGCACCTCCTCGACAGGGCCCTCTAGCACAGATACGCAGTATTTT. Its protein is CASTSSTGPSSTDTQYF.

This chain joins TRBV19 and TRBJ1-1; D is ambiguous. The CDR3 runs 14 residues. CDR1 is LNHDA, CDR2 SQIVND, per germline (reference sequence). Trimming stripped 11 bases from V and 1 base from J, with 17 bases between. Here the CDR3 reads CAWSMWFENTEAFF. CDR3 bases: TGTGCCTGGAGTATGTGGTTCGAGAACACTGAAGCTTTCTTT.

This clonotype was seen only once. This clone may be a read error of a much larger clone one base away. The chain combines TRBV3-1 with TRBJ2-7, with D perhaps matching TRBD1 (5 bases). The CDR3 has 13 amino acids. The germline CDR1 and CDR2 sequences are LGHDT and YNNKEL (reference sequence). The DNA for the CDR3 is TGTGCCAGCAGCCCGGACAACTCCTACGGGCAGTACTTC. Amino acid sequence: CASSPDNSYGQYF.

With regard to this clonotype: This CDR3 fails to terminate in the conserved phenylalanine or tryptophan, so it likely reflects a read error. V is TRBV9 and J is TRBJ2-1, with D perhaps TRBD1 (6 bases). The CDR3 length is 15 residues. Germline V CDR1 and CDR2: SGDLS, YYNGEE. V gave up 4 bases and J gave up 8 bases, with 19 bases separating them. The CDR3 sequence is CASSPTGPRGYEQFL. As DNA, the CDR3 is TGTGCCAGCAGCCCGACAGGCCCGAGGGGCTATGAGCAGTTCTTA.

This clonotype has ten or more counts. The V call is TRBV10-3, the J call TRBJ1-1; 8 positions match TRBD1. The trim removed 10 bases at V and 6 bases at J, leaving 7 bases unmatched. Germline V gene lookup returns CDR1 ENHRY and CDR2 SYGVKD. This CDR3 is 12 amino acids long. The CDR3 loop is CATKTGEAEAFF. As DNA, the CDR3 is TGTGCCACCAAGACAGGGGAGGCTGAAGCTTTCTTT.

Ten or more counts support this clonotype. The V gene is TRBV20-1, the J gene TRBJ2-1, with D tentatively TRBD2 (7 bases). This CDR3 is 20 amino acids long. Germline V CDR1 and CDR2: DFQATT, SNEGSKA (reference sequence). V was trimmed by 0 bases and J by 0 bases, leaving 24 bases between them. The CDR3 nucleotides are TGCAGTGCTAGAGACCCAACGGGGGGCCAGCGGCCCAGCTCCTACAATGAGCAGTTCTTC. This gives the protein CSARDPTGGQRPSSYNEQFF.

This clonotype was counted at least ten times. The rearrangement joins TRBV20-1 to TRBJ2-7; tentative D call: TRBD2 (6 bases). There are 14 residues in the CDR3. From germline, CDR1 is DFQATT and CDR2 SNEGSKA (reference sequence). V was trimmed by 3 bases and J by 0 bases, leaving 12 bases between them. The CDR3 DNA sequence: TGCAGTGCTAGCTTCAGCGGGTTCTCCTACGAGCAGTACTTC. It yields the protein CSASFSGFSYEQYF.

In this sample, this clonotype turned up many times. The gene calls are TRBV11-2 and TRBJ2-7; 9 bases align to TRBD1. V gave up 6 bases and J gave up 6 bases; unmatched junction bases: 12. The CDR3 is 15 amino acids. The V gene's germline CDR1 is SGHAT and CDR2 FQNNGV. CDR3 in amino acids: CASRTGGFIRGEQYF. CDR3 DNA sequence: TGTGCCAGCAGAACAGGGGGCTTCATCCGTGGCGAGCAGTACTTC.

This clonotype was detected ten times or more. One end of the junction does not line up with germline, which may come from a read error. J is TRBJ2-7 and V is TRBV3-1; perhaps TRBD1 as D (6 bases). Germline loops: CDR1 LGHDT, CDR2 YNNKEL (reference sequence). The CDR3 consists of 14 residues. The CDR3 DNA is TGTGCCAGCAGCCACCCGGGACACTCCTCCGAGCAGTACTTC. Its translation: CASSHPGHSSEQYF.

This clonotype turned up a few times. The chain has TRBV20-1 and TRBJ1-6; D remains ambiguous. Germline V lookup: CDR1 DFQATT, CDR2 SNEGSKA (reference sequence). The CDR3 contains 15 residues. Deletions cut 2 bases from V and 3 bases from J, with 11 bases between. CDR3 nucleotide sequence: TGCAGTGCTAGAAGCAGCAACTTCTATAATTCACCCCTCCACTTT. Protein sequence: CSARSSNFYNSPLHF.

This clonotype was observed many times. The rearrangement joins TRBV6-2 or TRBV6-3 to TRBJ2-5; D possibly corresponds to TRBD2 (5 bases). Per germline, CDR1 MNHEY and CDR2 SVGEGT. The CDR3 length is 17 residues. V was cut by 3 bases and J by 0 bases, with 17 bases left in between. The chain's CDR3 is CASSYSRVKGDQETQYF. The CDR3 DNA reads TGTGCCAGCAGTTATTCGAGGGTCAAGGGAGACCAAGAGACCCAGTACTTC.

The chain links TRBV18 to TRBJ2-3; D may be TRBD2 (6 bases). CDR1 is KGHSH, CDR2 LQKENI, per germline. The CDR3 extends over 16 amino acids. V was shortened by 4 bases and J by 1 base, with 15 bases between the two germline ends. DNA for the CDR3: TGTGCCAGCTCACTTGGAGGGGAATCGGGCACAGATACGCAGTATTTT. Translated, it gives CASSLGGESGTDTQYF. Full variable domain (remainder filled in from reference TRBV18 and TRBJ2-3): NAGVMQNPRHLVRRRGQEARLRCSPMKGHSHVYWYRQLPEEGLKFMVYLQKENIIDESGMPKERFSAEFPKEGPSILRIQQVVRGDSAAYFCASSLGGESGTDTQYFGPGTRLTVL.

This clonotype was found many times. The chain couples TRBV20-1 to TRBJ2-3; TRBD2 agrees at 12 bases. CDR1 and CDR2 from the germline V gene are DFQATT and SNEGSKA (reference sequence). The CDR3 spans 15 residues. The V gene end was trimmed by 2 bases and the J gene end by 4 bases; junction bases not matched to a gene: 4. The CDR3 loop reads CSARRLAGASDTQYF. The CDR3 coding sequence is TGCAGTGCTAGAAGACTAGCGGGAGCGTCAGATACGCAGTATTTT.

Here the CDR3 reads CASSFGGLGDTQYF. In DNA form, the CDR3 reads TGTGCCAGCAGTTTCGGGGGCTTGGGAGATACGCAGTATTTT. The rearrangement links TRBV28 to TRBJ2-3; D possibly uses TRBD1 or TRBD2 (6 bases each). Germline CDR1 reads MDHEN; CDR2 reads SYDVKM. V lost 3 bases and J lost 5, with 12 bases in between. The CDR3 is 14 residues long.